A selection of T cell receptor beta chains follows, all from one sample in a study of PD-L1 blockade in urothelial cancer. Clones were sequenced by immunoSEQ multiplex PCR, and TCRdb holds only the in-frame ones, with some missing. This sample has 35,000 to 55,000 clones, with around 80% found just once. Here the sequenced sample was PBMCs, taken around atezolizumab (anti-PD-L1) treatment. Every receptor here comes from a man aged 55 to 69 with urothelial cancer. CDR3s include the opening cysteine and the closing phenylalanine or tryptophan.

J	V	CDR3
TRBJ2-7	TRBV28	CASRHRVLDEQYF
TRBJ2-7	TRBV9	CASSDRQGLSYEQYF
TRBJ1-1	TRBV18	CASSGTDTEAFF
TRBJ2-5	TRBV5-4	CASSGSSSQETQYF
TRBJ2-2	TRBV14	CASRINTNTGELFF
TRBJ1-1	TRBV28	CASSTPDRNTEAFF
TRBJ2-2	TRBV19	CASSPGEGTGELFF
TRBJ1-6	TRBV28	CASSLGVNNSPLHF
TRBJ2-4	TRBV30	CAWSGPGGHKNAKNIQYF
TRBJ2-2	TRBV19	CASSIDWSSGELFF
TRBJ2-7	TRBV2	CASSEWAGAEQYF
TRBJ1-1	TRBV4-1	CASSQTGNVPEAFF
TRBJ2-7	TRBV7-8	CASSPVGGLAEQYF
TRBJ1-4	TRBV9	CASSVAGQGAEKLFF
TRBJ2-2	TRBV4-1	CASSPVGRGGGTGELFF
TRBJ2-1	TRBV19	CASSIPDRGFRDNEQFF
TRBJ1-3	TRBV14	CASSPLGPSSGNTIYF
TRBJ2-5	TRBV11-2	CASSFLDRGETQYF
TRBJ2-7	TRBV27	CASSPRRGDTEQYF
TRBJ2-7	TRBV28	CASSPFKGYSYEQYF
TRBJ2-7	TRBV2	CASSDPRGLAGEWEQYF
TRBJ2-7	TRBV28	CASSPPPGRSYEQYF
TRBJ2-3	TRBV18	CASSPSGADTQYF
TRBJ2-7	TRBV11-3	CASSFTGTGYHEQYF
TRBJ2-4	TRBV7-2	CASSQRGQAGGNIQYF
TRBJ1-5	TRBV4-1	CASSQAQVHQPQHF